This T cell receptor beta chain appears in the sequencing data of a study of OX40 agonist ivuxolimab in advanced cancers. General study findings and limits: At 0.1 to 3.0 mg/kg, CD4+ and CD8+ blood T cells expanded clonally by week 6.

Profiled with immunoSEQ multiplex PCR; TCRdb holds only in-frame clones, not every one. The repertoire holds about 74,000 clones, with approximately 81% as singletons. Of note for this clone: Its antigen is undetermined.

This CDR3 contains 14 residues. The V gene end was trimmed by 1 base and the J gene end by 7 bases; junction bases not matched to a gene: 3. The germline V gene has CDR1 SGHTA and CDR2 FQGNSA. Sequencing was performed on CD4+ or CD8+ T cells sorted from blood, taken in a trial of the OX40 agonist ivuxolimab. The chain is built from TRBV7-2 and TRBJ2-5, with TRBD2 matching over 10 bases. The TCR originated in an adult with an advanced solid tumor such as melanoma, head and neck, liver or kidney cancer. Here the CDR3 DNA reads TGTGCCAGCAGCTTAGGGACTAGCGGAGCGACCCAGTACTTC. The encoded protein is CASSLGTSGATQYF.